Presented here are 29 T cell receptor beta chains from one specimen sequenced in a study of healthy donors' naive CD4 and CD8 T cells. Starting from roughly 0.55 ug of total RNA, TCR libraries were made with linear amplification. From the reads, TCRdb called clonotypes with MiXCR, one entry per CDR3 protein. The sample records around 180,000 distinct CDR3 sequences, over 60% being singletons. The sequencing input was naive CD4+ and CD8+ T cells sorted from blood, pooled from several donors. The receptors derive from a pool of human donors in good health; the sample pools cells from several healthy donors.

J is TRBJ1-2 and V is TRBV29-1, with 7 positions matching TRBD1. The CDR3 runs 15 residues. Germline lookup yields CDR1 SQVTM and CDR2 ANQGSEA. V lost 0 bases, J lost 4 bases, and 8 bases stayed unmatched. The CDR3 DNA reads as TGCAGCGTTGAAGAGGGGTCGAAGGGGGCCTATGGCTACACCTTC. Residues: CSVEEGSKGAYGYTF.

The genes are TRBV29-1 and TRBJ1-1; D might be TRBD1 (6 bases). The germline V gene has CDR1 SQVTM and CDR2 ANQGSEA. The CDR3 is made up of 15 amino acids. The ends were cut back, 4 bases at V and 4 bases at J, with 19 bases in the middle. CDR3: CSVVRGALVGTEAFF. Written as DNA, the CDR3 is TGCAGCGTTGTGAGGGGGGCGCTTGTTGGCACTGAAGCTTTCTTT.

The J gene is TRBJ2-7, the V gene TRBV6-5; the match to TRBD1 covers 7 bases. The trim removed 10 bases at V and 5 bases at J, leaving 14 bases unmatched. The CDR3 contains 14 residues. Germline V lookup: CDR1 MNHEY, CDR2 SVGAGI. The CDR3 DNA is TGTGCCATCAGATCCGAGACAGGGTCCGACGAGCAGTACTTC. Translated: CAIRSETGSDEQYF.

V gene TRBV6-5 combines with J gene TRBJ2-7, with D perhaps TRBD1 (5 bases). Germline V gene data show CDR1 as MNHEY and CDR2 as SVGAGI. Trimming pared 3 bases from V and 0 bases from J, leaving 15 bases between. The CDR3 has 16 amino acids. CDR3: CASSYSMGPSSYEQYF. DNA for the CDR3: TGTGCCAGCAGTTATAGTATGGGGCCCAGCTCCTACGAGCAGTACTTC.

The V gene is TRBV6-5, the J gene TRBJ1-1; a weak D match, TRBD1 (6 bases). V was shortened by 0 bases and J by 0 bases, with 8 bases between the two germline ends. In germline, CDR1 is MNHEY, CDR2 SVGAGI. CDR3 length: 15 residues. The CDR3 nucleotides read TGTGCCAGCAGTTACTCCGGACAGCTGAACACTGAAGCTTTCTTT. Amino acids: CASSYSGQLNTEAFF.

This chain links TRBV10-3 with TRBJ2-7; D is unresolved. Looked up from germline, CDR1 is ENHRY and CDR2 is SYGVKD. CDR3 length: 15 residues. V lost 0 bases, J lost 0 bases, and 9 bases lay in between. CDR3: CAISESGGLSYEQYF. The CDR3 DNA follows: TGTGCCATCAGTGAGTCGGGCGGCCTCTCCTACGAGCAGTACTTC.

V usage is TRBV29-1 and J usage is TRBJ2-1; D not certain. The CDR3 runs to 11 residues. The V gene lost 5 bases and the J gene lost 5 bases, with 7 bases spanning the gap. Germline values: CDR1 SQVTM, CDR2 ANQGSEA. CDR3 residues: CSVNSHNEQFF. DNA for the CDR3: TGCAGCGTTAACAGTCACAATGAGCAGTTCTTC.

The gene calls are TRBV6-1 and TRBJ1-4, with unresolved D. CDR1 and CDR2 from the germline V gene are MNHNS and SASEGT. There are 18 residues in the CDR3. Trimming shortened V by 1 base and J by 0 bases, and 15 bases separated the two germline ends. The CDR3 reads CASSEEAVQFSTNEKLFF. For the CDR3, the DNA is TGTGCCAGCAGTGAAGAAGCTGTCCAATTCTCAACTAATGAAAAACTGTTTTTT.

CDR3 DNA: TGTGCCTGGAGTGTAATTGGTCGGCAGAGGATCTCTGGAAACACCATATATTTT. Its protein is CAWSVIGRQRISGNTIYF. V gene TRBV30 combines with J gene TRBJ1-3; D is ambiguous. This CDR3 spans 18 amino acids. Germline V gene sequence: CDR1 GTSNPN, CDR2 SVGIG (reference sequence). Trimming removed 0 bases from V and 0 bases from J, with 18 bases in between.

The chain carries TRBV29-1 and TRBJ1-3, with a tentative D call TRBD1 (5 bases). CDR1 and CDR2 (germline): SQVTM, ANQGSEA. CDR3 size: 14 residues. V dropped 1 base and J dropped 8 bases, with 15 bases sitting between them. The CDR3 protein is CSVEGRNEGDTIYF. The DNA of the CDR3 is TGCAGCGTTGAAGGACGGAATGAAGGGGACACCATATATTTT.

V and J are TRBV19 and TRBJ1-1; perhaps TRBD1 as D (6 bases). Between the trimmed V and J ends, which lost 4 bases and 3 bases, there was a span of 12 bases. Germline CDR1 and CDR2: LNHDA and SQIVND (reference sequence). CDR3 length: 14 residues. CDR3 region: CASSTRGLDTEAFF. The CDR3 DNA follows: TGTGCCAGTAGTACCCGGGGGCTCGACACTGAAGCTTTCTTT.

This chain links TRBV6-1 with TRBJ2-5; 11 bases map to TRBD2. The V gene end was trimmed by 2 bases and the J gene end by 5 bases; junction bases not matched to a gene: 10. The CDR3 spans 17 residues. Germline V gene data show CDR1 as MNHNS and CDR2 as SASEGT. The CDR3 nucleotides are TGTGCCAGCAGTGAAAAGATCGTTACTAGCGGGAGTGAGACCCAGTACTTC. This codes for CASSEKIVTSGSETQYF.

The J gene is TRBJ1-5, the V gene TRBV30, with D tentatively TRBD1 (5 bases). This CDR3 spans 15 amino acids. Per the germline V gene, CDR1 is GTSNPN and CDR2 is SVGIG (reference sequence). With 3 bases removed from V and 0 bases from J, the gap between germline ends came to 12 bases. CDR3 loop: CAWSGGVSSNQPQHF. DNA of the CDR3: TGTGCCTGGAGCGGGGGTGTAAGTAGCAATCAGCCCCAGCATTTT.

This clonotype has a single count. The chain combines TRBV2 with TRBJ2-3; D not resolved. Between the trimmed V and J ends, which lost 4 bases and 7 bases, there was a span of 12 bases. CDR3 length: 13 residues. Germline V CDR1 and CDR2: SNHLY, FYNNEI. This CDR3 is CASSAGPEYTQYF. DNA of the CDR3: TGTGCCAGCAGTGCCGGCCCCGAATATACGCAGTATTTT.

The chain has TRBV7-2 and TRBJ1-6; D call uncertain. Per germline, CDR1 SGHTA and CDR2 FQGNSA. The length of the CDR3 is 17 residues. V lost 2 bases, J lost 7 bases, and 18 bases lay in between. The DNA of the CDR3 is TGTGCCAGCAGCTTATTTTTCGCAGAGGGAGGGAATTCACCCCTCCACTTT. As protein: CASSLFFAEGGNSPLHF.

The chain uses TRBV27 and TRBJ2-7; TRBD1 agrees at 8 bases. J was trimmed by 6 bases and V by 9 bases; bases with no gene match: 7. The length of the CDR3 is 12 residues. The germline V gene has CDR1 MNHEY and CDR2 SMNVEV (reference sequence). The CDR3, as DNA: TGTGCCAGTACCCAAACAGGGGGCGAGCAGTACTTC. It encodes CASTQTGGEQYF.

This clonotype was detected once. The J gene is TRBJ2-3, the V gene TRBV6-2 or TRBV6-3, with D maybe TRBD1 (6 bases). V was cut by 6 bases and J by 2 bases, with 15 bases left in between. The germline V gene encodes CDR1 MNHEY and CDR2 SVGEGT. The CDR3 runs 15 residues. DNA of the CDR3: TGTGCCAGCAGCTATGACACAGGGAACACAGATACGCAGTATTTT. It is translated as CASSYDTGNTDTQYF.

This chain connects TRBV19 to TRBJ2-7; D unresolved. Germline loops: CDR1 LNHDA, CDR2 SQIVND (reference sequence). V shed 3 bases and J shed 2 bases, with 11 bases lying between them. CDR3 size: 14 residues. DNA of the CDR3: TGTGCCAGTAGTATCGCCGACTCAACCTACGAGCAGTACTTC. This gives the protein CASSIADSTYEQYF.

CDR3 in DNA: TGTGCCAGCTCACCGTCCATTTCTATTACAGCGTACAATGAGCAGTTCTTC. Protein product: CASSPSISITAYNEQFF. The chain joins TRBV18 to TRBJ2-1; D remains unclear. The germline gives CDR1 KGHSH, CDR2 LQKENI. V was shortened by 3 bases and J by 4 bases, with 19 bases between the two germline ends. The CDR3 length is 17 residues.

The CDR3 protein is CASSQLAGEGNEQFF. The CDR3 DNA sequence: TGCGCCAGCAGCCAACTAGCGGGAGAGGGCAATGAGCAGTTCTTC. V and J are TRBV4-3 and TRBJ2-1, with TRBD2 matching over 10 bases. Germline assignment: CDR1 LGHNA and CDR2 YSLEER. The length of the CDR3 is 15 residues. With 2 bases clipped from V and 6 bases from J, the junction kept 4 bases outside the gene matches.

This chain links TRBV19 with TRBJ2-7; D is possibly TRBD1 (6 bases). The CDR3 totals 14 residues. The V and J ends lost 2 bases and 3 bases respectively, with 11 bases between them. From germline, CDR1 is LNHDA and CDR2 SQIVND (reference sequence). The DNA of the CDR3 is TGTGCCAGTAGTATAACAGGGAACGGCTACGAGCAGTACTTC. As protein: CASSITGNGYEQYF. Full variable domain (remainder filled in from reference TRBV19 and TRBJ2-7): DGGITQSPKYLFRKEGQNVTLSCEQNLNHDAMYWYRQDPGQGLRLIYYSQIVNDFQKGDIAEGYSVSREKKESFPLTVTSAQKNPTAFYLCASSITGNGYEQYFGPGTRLTVT.

This chain links TRBV29-1 with TRBJ2-7, with TRBD1 matching over 8 bases. In germline, CDR1 is SQVTM, CDR2 ANQGSEA. The CDR3 totals 14 residues. V dropped 2 bases and J dropped 2; count of bases not matched to a gene: 5. CDR3 DNA: TGCAGCGTTGAACCGACAGGGGAGCCCTACGAGCAGTACTTC. Residues: CSVEPTGEPYEQYF.

Only a few counts were recorded for this clonotype. J is TRBJ1-6 and V is TRBV27; D ambiguous. The CDR3 spans 13 residues. Germline V gene data show CDR1 as MNHEY and CDR2 as SMNVEV (reference sequence). V was pared by 5 bases and J by 10 bases, with 12 bases between. Written as DNA, the CDR3 is TGTGCCAGCAGTAGGAGACATAGCTCACCCCTCCACTTT. Amino acid sequence: CASSRRHSSPLHF.

This chain connects TRBV11-1 to TRBJ2-1; possibly TRBD1 for D (5 bases). The germline V gene has CDR1 SGHAT and CDR2 FQDESV (reference sequence). There are 15 residues in the CDR3. V was trimmed by 3 bases and J by 2 bases, leaving 11 bases between them. CDR3 residues: CASSLLGDPYNEQFF. CDR3 sequence (DNA): TGTGCCAGCAGCTTGCTAGGGGATCCCTACAATGAGCAGTTCTTC.

This clonotype turned up a few times. The chain is built from TRBV7-2 and TRBJ2-1; D is ambiguous. The CDR3 extends over 13 amino acids. Germline V gene data show CDR1 as SGHTA and CDR2 as FQGNSA. Trimming cost V 2 bases and J 8 bases, with 10 bases left between them. CDR3 bases: TGTGCCAGCAGCTTATTCCCCGGCGATGAGCAGTTCTTC. This encodes CASSLFPGDEQFF.

The V call is TRBV30, the J call TRBJ2-7; TRBD2 matches 9 bases. Germline V gives CDR1 GTSNPN, CDR2 SVGIG (reference sequence). V lost 4 bases and J lost 1; bases outside the gene matches: 5. CDR3 length equals 14 residues. The CDR3 DNA reads TGTGCCTGGATATCTAGCGGGGAATCCTACGAGCAGTACTTC. Its protein product is CAWISSGESYEQYF.

This rearrangement joins TRBV28 to TRBJ2-2; TRBD1 aligns across 9 bases. The V and J ends lost 6 bases and 6 bases, in that order; junction bases with no gene match: 8. Germline loops: CDR1 MDHEN, CDR2 SYDVKM. There are 15 residues in the CDR3. CDR3 loop: CASRIDRGRPGELFF. DNA of the CDR3: TGTGCCAGCAGAATCGACAGGGGGAGGCCCGGGGAGCTGTTTTTT. Supplemented by reference TRBV28 and TRBJ2-2, the full variable domain reads DVKVTQSSRYLVKRTGEKVFLECVQDMDHENMFWYRQDPGLGLRLIYFSYDVKMKEKGDIPEGYSVSREKKERFSLILESASTNQTSMYLCASRIDRGRPGELFFGEGSRLTVL.

The gene calls are TRBV25-1 and TRBJ2-3; D gene ambiguous. There are 12 residues in the CDR3. The germline V and J ends were trimmed by 4 bases and 6 bases, with 8 bases remaining between them. Germline V gene data show CDR1 as MGHDK and CDR2 as SYGVNS. In nucleotides, the CDR3 is TGTGCCAGCAGTGGGCTCCTGGATACGCAGTATTTT. Translating it yields CASSGLLDTQYF.

This clonotype was detected only once. This rearrangement joins TRBV18 to TRBJ1-1; 7 bases are a match to TRBD1. V lost 5 bases to trimming and J lost 7 bases; unmatched junction nucleotides: 16. CDR1 and CDR2 (germline): KGHSH, LQKENI. The CDR3 runs to 16 residues. This CDR3 is CASSNRGVGKSNEAFF. Here the CDR3 DNA reads TGTGCCAGCTCAAACAGGGGAGTTGGTAAGTCCAATGAAGCTTTCTTT.